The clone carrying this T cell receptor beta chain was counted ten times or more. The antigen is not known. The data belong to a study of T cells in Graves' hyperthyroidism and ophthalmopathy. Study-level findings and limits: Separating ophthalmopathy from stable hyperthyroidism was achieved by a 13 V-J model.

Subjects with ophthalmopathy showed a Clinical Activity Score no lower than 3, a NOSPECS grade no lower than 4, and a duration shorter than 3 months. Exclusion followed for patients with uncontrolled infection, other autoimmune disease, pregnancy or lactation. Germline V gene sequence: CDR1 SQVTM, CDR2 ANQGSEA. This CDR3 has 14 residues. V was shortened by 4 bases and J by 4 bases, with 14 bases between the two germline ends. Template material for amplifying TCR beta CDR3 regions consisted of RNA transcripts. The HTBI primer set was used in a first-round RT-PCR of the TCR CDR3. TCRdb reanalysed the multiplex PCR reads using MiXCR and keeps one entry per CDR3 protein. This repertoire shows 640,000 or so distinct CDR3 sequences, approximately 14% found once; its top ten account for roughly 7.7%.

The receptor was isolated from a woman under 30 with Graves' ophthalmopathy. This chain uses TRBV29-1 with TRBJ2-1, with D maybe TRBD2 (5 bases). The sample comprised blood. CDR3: CSVASRLTYNEQFF. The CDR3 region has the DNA TGCAGCGTTGCTAGCAGGTTAACGTACAATGAGCAGTTCTTC.